This T cell receptor (beta chain) was captured in a study of T cell changes during pregnancy in multiple sclerosis. Germline V lookup: CDR1 SNHLY, CDR2 FYNNEI. CDR3 length: 13 residues. Between the trimmed V and J ends, which lost 5 bases and 0 bases, there was a span of 8 bases. Data came from immunoSEQ multiplex PCR; TCRdb stores just in-frame clones and leaves some out. The table has 35,000 to 55,000 clones, 85% to 95% seen once. The chain joins TRBV2 to TRBJ2-7; D not certain. This TCR derives from a female donor with multiple sclerosis, enrolled in a pregnancy study. The specimen was peripheral blood, collected in the third trimester of pregnancy. CDR3 nucleotides: TGTGCCAGCAGTCAAACTATCTCCTACGAGCAGTACTTC. Protein product: CASSQTISYEQYF.